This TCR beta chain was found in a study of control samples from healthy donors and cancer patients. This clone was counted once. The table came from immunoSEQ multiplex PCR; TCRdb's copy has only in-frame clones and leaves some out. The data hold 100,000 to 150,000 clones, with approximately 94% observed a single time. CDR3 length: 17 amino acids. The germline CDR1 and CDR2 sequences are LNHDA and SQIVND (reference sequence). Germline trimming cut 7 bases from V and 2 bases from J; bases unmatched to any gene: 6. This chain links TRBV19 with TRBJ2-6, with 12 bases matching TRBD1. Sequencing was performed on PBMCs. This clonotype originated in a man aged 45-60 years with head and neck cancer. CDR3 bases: TGTGCCAGTACGGGACAGGGGGCTGTAGCTGGGGCCAACGTCCTGACTTTC. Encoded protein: CASTGQGAVAGANVLTF.